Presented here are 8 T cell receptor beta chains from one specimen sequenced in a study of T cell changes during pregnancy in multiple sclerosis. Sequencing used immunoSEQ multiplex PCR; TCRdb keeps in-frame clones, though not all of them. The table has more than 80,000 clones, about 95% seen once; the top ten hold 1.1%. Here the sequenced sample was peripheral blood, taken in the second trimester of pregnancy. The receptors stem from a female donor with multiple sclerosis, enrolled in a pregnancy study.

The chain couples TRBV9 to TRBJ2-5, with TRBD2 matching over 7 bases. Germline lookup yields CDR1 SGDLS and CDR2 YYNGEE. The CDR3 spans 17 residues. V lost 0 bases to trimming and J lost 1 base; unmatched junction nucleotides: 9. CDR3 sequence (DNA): TGTGCCAGCAGCGTAGAGCCCACACCTAGCGGCCAAGAGACCCAGTACTTC. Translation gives CASSVEPTPSGQETQYF.

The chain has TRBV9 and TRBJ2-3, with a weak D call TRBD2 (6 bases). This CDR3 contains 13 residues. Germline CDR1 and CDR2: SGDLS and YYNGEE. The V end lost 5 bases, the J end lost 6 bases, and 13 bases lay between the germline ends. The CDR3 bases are TGTGCCAGCAGTCATGGGAGGTCGGATACGCAGTATTTT. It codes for CASSHGRSDTQYF.

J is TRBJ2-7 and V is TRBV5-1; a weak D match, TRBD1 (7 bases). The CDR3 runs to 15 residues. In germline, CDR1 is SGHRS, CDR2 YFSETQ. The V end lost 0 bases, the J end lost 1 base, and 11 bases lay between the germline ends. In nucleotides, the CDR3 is TGCGCCAGCAGCTTGGAGTCAGGGGGGTCCTACGAGCAGTACTTC. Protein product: CASSLESGGSYEQYF.

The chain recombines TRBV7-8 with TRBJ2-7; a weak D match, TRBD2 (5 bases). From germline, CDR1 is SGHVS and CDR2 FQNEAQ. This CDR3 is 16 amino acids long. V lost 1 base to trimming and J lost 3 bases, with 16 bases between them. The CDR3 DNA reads TGTGCCAGCAGCTTAGTACGGGGTAAATGGGGCTACGAGCAGTACTTC. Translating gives CASSLVRGKWGYEQYF.

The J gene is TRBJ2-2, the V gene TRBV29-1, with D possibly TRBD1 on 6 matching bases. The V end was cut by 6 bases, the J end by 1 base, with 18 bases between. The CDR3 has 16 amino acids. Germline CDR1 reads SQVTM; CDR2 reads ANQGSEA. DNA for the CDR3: TGCAGCGTCTGGAGGAGACAGGCCGGGAACACCGGGGAGCTGTTTTTT. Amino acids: CSVWRRQAGNTGELFF.

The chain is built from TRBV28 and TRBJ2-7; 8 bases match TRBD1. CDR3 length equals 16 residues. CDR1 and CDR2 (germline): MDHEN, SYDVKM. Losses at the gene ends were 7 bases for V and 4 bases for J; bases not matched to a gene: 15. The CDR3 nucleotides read TGTGCCAGCATTCCTTCAGGGACAGGTGGTTGGTACGAGCAGTACTTC. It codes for CASIPSGTGGWYEQYF.

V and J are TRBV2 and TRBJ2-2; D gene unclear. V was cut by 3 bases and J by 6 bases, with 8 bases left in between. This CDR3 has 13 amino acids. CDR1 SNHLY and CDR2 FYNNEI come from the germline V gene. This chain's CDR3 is CASSEMQSGELFF. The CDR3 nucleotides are TGTGCCAGCAGTGAGATGCAGTCCGGGGAGCTGTTTTTT.

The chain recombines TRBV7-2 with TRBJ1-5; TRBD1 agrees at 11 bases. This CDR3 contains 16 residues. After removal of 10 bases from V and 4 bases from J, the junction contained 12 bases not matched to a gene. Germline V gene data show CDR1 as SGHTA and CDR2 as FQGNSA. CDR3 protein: CATSGGQGAPNQPQHF. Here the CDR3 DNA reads TGTGCCACTTCGGGAGGACAGGGGGCTCCAAATCAGCCCCAGCATTTT.